This T cell receptor beta chain was sequenced for a study of blood T cell repertoires in COVID-19. Across the whole study: COVID-19 samples, acute and convalescent, were from the United States, Italy and Spain.

Unmatched junction bases numbered 6, after V lost 4 bases and J lost 2 bases. This CDR3 is 15 amino acids long. In germline, CDR1 is SGDLS, CDR2 YYNGEE. Repertoires were generated with immunoSEQ multiplex PCR, while TCRdb's copy carries only in-frame clones and drops some. The sample lists about 290,000 clones, about nine tenths occurring once. The receptor comes from a woman in her 40s who had recovered from COVID-19. The chain employs TRBV9 and TRBJ2-7, with 10 bases fitting TRBD1. The specimen sequenced was PBMCs or T cells enriched from blood (not recorded which). As DNA, the CDR3 is TGTGCCAGCAGCCGAGACGGGACAGGGGCCTACGAGCAGTACTTC. Encoded protein: CASSRDGTGAYEQYF.